This T cell receptor (beta chain) was identified in a study of cytomegalovirus exposure and HLA in healthy donors. Turning to the study itself: Previous work identified around 120 million unique TCR beta sequences from roughly 180 million T cells.

The PCR contained 60 Vbeta and 13 Jbeta primers. This table comes from immunoSEQ multiplex PCR, and its TCRdb copy is limited to in-frame clones, with some not included. The sample has some 97,000 clones, about 74% seen once; the top ten hold about 4.5%. In nominal health when sampled, donors likely had unrecorded immune exposures nonetheless. Germline V gene data show CDR1 as SGHDT and CDR2 as YYEEEE. CDR3 length equals 16 residues. Trimming shortened V by 0 bases and J by 2 bases, and 14 bases separated the two germline ends. General observations from the study: The study put 150 to 200 TCR beta chains on its list as cytomegalovirus-associated.

In the case of this clone: Its target is unknown.

The clonotype originates from a woman aged 18-35 years in good health and CMV-seropositive. The sequenced material came from PBMCs. The chain employs TRBV5-6 and TRBJ1-2, with D maybe TRBD1 (6 bases). The CDR3 loop is CASSLATGSYNYGYTF. The CDR3 nucleotides are TGTGCCAGCAGCTTGGCTACAGGGAGCTACAACTATGGCTACACCTTC.